The 16 T cell receptor beta chains below all came from one sample that was sequenced in a study of T cells in Graves' hyperthyroidism and ophthalmopathy. The CDR3 regions of TCR beta were amplified from RNA transcripts. First-round RT-PCR with HTBI primers amplified the TCR CDR3 region. TCRdb ran MiXCR on the multiplex PCR reads and lists one entry per CDR3 protein. The sample lists a few hundred thousand distinct CDR3 sequences, approximately 20% occurring once. The specimen was blood. The source of these receptors is a woman aged 18-35 years with Graves' hyperthyroidism.

This clonotype was counted ten times or more. The V call is TRBV2, the J call TRBJ1-2, with D tentatively TRBD1 (6 bases). The CDR3 sequence is 14 residues long. V was cut by 2 bases and J by 4 bases, with 11 bases left in between. Germline V CDR1 and CDR2: SNHLY, FYNNEI. The CDR3 region is CASSEQGRGYGYTF. The CDR3 DNA reads TGTGCCAGCAGTGAACAGGGGAGAGGCTATGGCTACACCTTC. Drawing the rest from reference TRBV2 and TRBJ1-2, the complete variable domain is EPEVTQTPSHQVTQMGQEVILRCVPISNHLYFYWYRQILGQKVEFLVSFYNNEISEKSEIFDDQFSVERPDGSNFTLKIRSTKLEDSAMYFCASSEQGRGYGYTFGSGTRLTVV.

This clonotype was seen repeatedly, ten times or more. The chain is built from TRBV20-1 and TRBJ2-7; a weak D match, TRBD2 (5 bases). In germline, CDR1 is DFQATT, CDR2 SNEGSKA (reference sequence). V was clipped by 1 base and J by 0 bases, with 13 bases between them. The CDR3 covers 15 residues. The CDR3, as DNA: TGCAGTGCTAGAGTAGGGCTAGCCCCCTCCTACGAGCAGTACTTC. This codes for CSARVGLAPSYEQYF.

The sample holds many counts of this clonotype. Given a much more abundant clone one base away, this may be a read error. The genes are TRBV6-1 and TRBJ1-1; D remains ambiguous. This CDR3 is 13 amino acids long. V lost 5 bases and J 1 base, leaving 8 bases between the germline ends. Germline CDR1 reads MNHNS; CDR2 reads SASEGT. The CDR3 sequence: CASSKTPNTEAFF. The CDR3 nucleotides are TGTGCCAGCAGTAAGACACCGAACACTGAAGCTTTCTTT.

This clonotype was found many times. CDR3 DNA sequence: TGTGCCAGCTCACCATTTGTCGACACCATAAACGGCTATGGCTACACCTTC. It codes for CASSPFVDTINGYGYTF. This chain connects TRBV18 to TRBJ1-2; D is undetermined. CDR3 size: 17 residues. V dropped 2 bases and J dropped 4 bases, with 20 bases sitting between them. Germline V gives CDR1 KGHSH, CDR2 LQKENI.

This clonotype has ten or more counts. The CDR3 here is CASSQIGAGEAFF. The CDR3 nucleotides are TGCGCCAGCAGCCAGATCGGGGCGGGGGAAGCTTTCTTT. J is TRBJ1-1 and V is TRBV4-1, with D perhaps matching TRBD1 (5 bases). V lost 3 bases to trimming and J lost 8 bases, with 13 bases between them. The CDR3 loop spans 13 amino acids. CDR1 and CDR2 from the germline V gene are MGHRA and YSYEKL.

This clonotype appeared a few times. Here the CDR3 reads CASSPPVRAGRSPGNTIYF. The DNA for the CDR3 is TGTGCCAGCAGCCCACCCGTACGGGCGGGCAGGTCCCCTGGAAACACCATATATTTT. The V call is TRBV11-1, the J call TRBJ1-3, with unresolved D. Germline V gene sequence: CDR1 SGHAT, CDR2 FQDESV (reference sequence). The germline V and J ends were trimmed by 5 bases and 2 bases, with 25 bases remaining between them. The CDR3 totals 19 residues.

The rearrangement uses TRBV18 and TRBJ2-5; tentatively, D is TRBD2 (6 bases). This CDR3 is built from 12 residues. V was trimmed by 3 bases and J by 6 bases, leaving 8 bases between them. Germline lookup yields CDR1 KGHSH and CDR2 LQKENI. CDR3 nucleotide sequence: TGTGCCAGCTCACCGCGGGAACAGACCCAGTACTTC. The encoded protein is CASSPREQTQYF.

In its sample, this clonotype was seen a few times. A much larger clone differs by one base, so this may be a read error. This CDR3 reads CASSYPTAGQETKYF. The CDR3, as DNA: TGCGCCAGCAGCTACCCTACAGCGGGCCAAGAGACCAAGTACTTC. This rearrangement joins TRBV5-1 to TRBJ2-5, with D perhaps TRBD2 (6 bases). This CDR3 spans 15 amino acids. Per germline, CDR1 SGHRS and CDR2 YFSETQ.

This clonotype was detected many times. This rearrangement joins TRBV13 to TRBJ1-2, with TRBD1 matching 8 bases. The CDR3 runs to 15 residues. Losses at the gene ends were 5 bases for V and 4 bases for J; bases not matched to a gene: 9. From germline, CDR1 is PRHDT and CDR2 FYEKMQ (reference sequence). CDR3 sequence (DNA): TGTGCCAGCAGCCCTTCCCCAGACAGGGGCTATGGCTACACCTTC. Its protein product is CASSPSPDRGYGYTF. Complete variable domain (other parts from reference TRBV13 and TRBJ1-2): AAGVIQSPRHLIKEKRETATLKCYPIPRHDTVYWYQQGPGQDPQFLISFYEKMQSDKGSIPDRFSAQQFSDYHSELNMSSLELGDSALYFCASSPSPDRGYGYTFGSGTRLTVV.

This clonotype was detected ten times or more. The V and J genes are TRBV3-1 and TRBJ2-7, with D perhaps matching TRBD1 (6 bases). Trimming took 0 bases from V and 4 from J, leaving 13 bases between them. The CDR3 totals 15 residues. Germline loops: CDR1 LGHDT, CDR2 YNNKEL (reference sequence). The CDR3, as DNA: TGTGCCAGCAGCCAAGAGGCCAGGGGCTGGTACGAGCAGTACTTC. Residues: CASSQEARGWYEQYF.

This clonotype has at least ten counts. The chain links TRBV6-1 to TRBJ1-1; D is possibly TRBD1 (5 bases). The CDR3 is 13 amino acids. V dropped 7 bases and J dropped 13 bases, with 22 bases sitting between them. CDR1 MNHNS and CDR2 SASEGT come from the germline V gene. This CDR3 is CASTANEGPSYFF. The CDR3 nucleotides read TGTGCCAGCACCGCCAACGAGGGGCCTTCATATTTCTTT.

This clonotype came up many times. J is TRBJ1-1 and V is TRBV12-3 or TRBV12-4, with D tentatively TRBD1 (5 bases). This CDR3 is built from 15 residues. The germline V and J ends were trimmed by 3 bases and 1 base, with 12 bases remaining between them. Written as DNA, the CDR3 is TGTGCCAGCAGTTTGGAGGGGCGCCCGAACACTGAAGCTTTCTTT. Protein: CASSLEGRPNTEAFF.

This clonotype was counted at least ten times. The CDR3 DNA follows: TGTGCCAGCAGACACATAGGGAGCAATCAGCCCCAGCATTTT. Encoded protein: CASRHIGSNQPQHF. This rearrangement joins TRBV27 to TRBJ1-5; D gene uncertain. Trimming took off 6 bases at V and 1 base at J, with 10 bases between the two ends. This CDR3 has 14 amino acids. The germline V gene has CDR1 MNHEY and CDR2 SMNVEV (reference sequence).

The table lists this clonotype with many counts. This sequence joins TRBV6-1 and TRBJ2-7; D is unclear. Between the trimmed V and J ends, which lost 7 bases and 4 bases, there was a span of 8 bases. Germline values: CDR1 MNHNS, CDR2 SASEGT. CDR3 length equals 11 residues. CDR3: CASIDLYEQYF. CDR3 sequence (DNA): TGTGCCAGCATTGACCTGTACGAGCAGTACTTC.

This rearrangement joins TRBV18 to TRBJ1-2; D remains ambiguous. The CDR3 loop spans 14 amino acids. Trimming cost V 3 bases and J 8 bases, with 16 bases left between them. Germline-derived CDR1 and CDR2 are KGHSH and LQKENI. The CDR3 DNA sequence: TGTGCCAGCTCACCTCGTGGCAGACTTTCCGGCTACACCTTC. Encoded protein: CASSPRGRLSGYTF.

This clonotype was found many times. The rearrangement links TRBV7-6 to TRBJ1-2, with 8 bases identical to TRBD1. Trimming took 5 bases from V and 6 from J; bases not matched to a gene: 5. Per germline, CDR1 SGHVS and CDR2 FNYEAQ. The length of the CDR3 is 13 residues. The CDR3 loop is CASSPTGVHGYTF. As DNA, the CDR3 is TGTGCCAGCAGCCCGACAGGGGTTCATGGCTACACCTTC. Full variable domain (outside the CDR3, taken from reference TRBV7-6 and TRBJ1-2): GAGVSQSPRYKVTKRGQDVALRCDPISGHVSLYWYRQALGQGPEFLTYFNYEAQQDKSGLPNDRFSAERPEGSISTLTIQRTEQRDSAMYRCASSPTGVHGYTFGSGTRLTVV.